This T cell receptor beta chain was sequenced in a study of T cells after yellow fever vaccination. Study-wide points: Weaker in magnitude, the secondary response showed a faster peak on day 5 versus 15. FACS-sorted repertoires could contain abundant clonotypes contaminating from the bulk population. Clones from primary vaccination mostly reappeared after the booster (roughly 95% CD4, approximately 88% CD8).

The TCR cDNA carried a universal primer site and UMIs from 5'RACE template switching. TCRdb reprocessed the 5' RACE reads with MiXCR, giving one entry per CDR3 protein. The sample lists 620,000 or so distinct CDR3 sequences, over 9% occurring once. In this sample, this clonotype turned up a few times. Its target is unknown. The specimen comprised PBMCs, sampled on the day of the yellow fever booster vaccination. The receptor's source is a man aged 25 to 40 who received the YFV17D yellow fever vaccine.

CDR3 loop: CASRFNREVGEQYF. The CDR3 region has the DNA TGTGCCAGTAGGTTCAACAGGGAAGTGGGCGAGCAGTACTTC. This chain links TRBV19 with TRBJ2-7, with D perhaps TRBD1 (6 bases). This CDR3 has 14 residues. From germline, CDR1 is LNHDA and CDR2 SQIVND (reference sequence). V lost 6 bases and J lost 6, with 18 bases in between.